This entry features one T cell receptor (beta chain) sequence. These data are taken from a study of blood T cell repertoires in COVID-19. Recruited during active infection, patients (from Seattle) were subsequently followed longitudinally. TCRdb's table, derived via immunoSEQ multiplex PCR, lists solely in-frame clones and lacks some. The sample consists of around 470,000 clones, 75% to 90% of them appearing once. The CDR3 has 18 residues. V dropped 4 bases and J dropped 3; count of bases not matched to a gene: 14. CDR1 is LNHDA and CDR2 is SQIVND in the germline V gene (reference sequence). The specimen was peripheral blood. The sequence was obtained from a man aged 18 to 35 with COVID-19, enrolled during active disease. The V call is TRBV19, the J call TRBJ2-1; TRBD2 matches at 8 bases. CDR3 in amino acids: CASSNDGQPGLGYNEQFF. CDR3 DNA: TGTGCCAGTAGTAACGACGGACAGCCGGGACTAGGCTACAATGAGCAGTTCTTC.